This TCR beta chain was sequenced for a study of T cell repertoires in cytomegalovirus infection (dated by TCRdb to the late 2010s). With regard to the full study: Donor HLA type was relevant to the analysis, as public TCR beta signatures indicated carriage of CMV infection together with the matching HLA type.

With regard to this clonotype: The clone's antigen remains unknown. The record has no base qualities; no much larger clone is one base away.

What the authors observed across the whole study: Carriers of CMV infection plus the relevant HLA type were discriminated by the cumulative frequency of public TCR beta family members in the study cohort and in an independent approximately 360-donor cohort. In the ex vivo response, HLA-C-restricted CMV-specific TCR beta clonotypes were dominant, and in two of eight donors the single most frequent clonotype came from this HLA-C-restricted group.

Reading from cysteine to phenylalanine, the CDR3 counts 16 amino acids. Only the CDR3 region is kept as DNA, spanning 48 bases read in frame from base 1. V is pruned by 4 bases and J by 0 bases, leaving 8 bases of the junction without a gene match. CDR1 and CDR2, looked up from the germline V gene, are SGHTA and FQGNSA. Sequencing was performed on an Illumina HiSeq 1500. The public reads were reprocessed in TCRdb via fastp at Q25 and MiXCR, keeping in-frame beta chains. Entries are consolidated by CDR3 protein sequence, retaining the most common genes and DNA. This sample is represented by roughly 120,000 distinct CDR3 sequences; 10% of them were singletons. In total, the top ten clones hold approximately 33% of the sample.

The V gene is TRBV7-2 and the J gene is TRBJ1-1; 7 nucleotides in the junction match TRBD1. Input material: PBMCs, sequenced either directly or after in vitro stimulation (not recorded which). This TCR was recovered from a human donor in good health (CMV status not recorded). Some clones in this sample may be carry-over from other donors' samples. CDR3 reads: CASSSRTGIMNTEAFF. The base sequence is TGTGCCAGCAGCTCCCGGACAGGAATCATGAACACTGAAGCTTTCTTT. Outside the CDR3, residues come from the reference TRBV7-2 and TRBJ1-1 proteins, so the full variable domain is: GAGVSQSPSNKVTEKGKDVELRCDPISGHTALYWYRQSLGQGLEFLIYFQGNSAPDKSGLPSDRFSAERTGGSVSTLTIQRTQQEDSAVYLCASSSRTGIMNTEAFFGQGTRLTVV.